What follows are 32 T cell receptor beta chains derived from one specimen sequenced in a study of CD8 T cells in Susac syndrome. Random hexamers served to reverse transcribe roughly 0.5 to 1 ug RNA. TCRdb re-derived calls from the immunoSEQ multiplex PCR reads in MiXCR, one entry per CDR3 protein. The sample has just over 300,000 distinct CDR3 sequences; about 90% are singletons. What was sequenced was CD4+ T cells from PBMCs. The receptors shown here come from a human donor with multiple sclerosis.

The chain employs TRBV30 and TRBJ1-6; D gene ambiguous. Trimming cost V 0 bases and J 6 bases, with 12 bases left between them. The CDR3 spans 15 residues. Germline V gene data show CDR1 as GTSNPN and CDR2 as SVGIG (reference sequence). The CDR3 bases are TGTGCCTGGAGTGTTAAGGGATTCATTAATTCACCCCTCCACTTT. As protein: CAWSVKGFINSPLHF.

This chain uses TRBV29-1 with TRBJ1-1; 8 bases match TRBD1. J was trimmed by 5 bases and V by 7 bases; bases with no gene match: 6. The CDR3 runs 12 residues. The germline V gene encodes CDR1 SQVTM and CDR2 ANQGSEA. CDR3: CSASRQGTEAFF. As DNA, the CDR3 is TGCAGCGCCTCACGACAGGGGACTGAAGCTTTCTTT.

The chain's CDR3 is CATSDSGTGRYEQFF. CDR3 in DNA: TGTGCCACCAGTGATTCCGGGACAGGGAGATACGAGCAGTTCTTC. This chain uses TRBV24-1 with TRBJ2-1; 9 bases are a match to TRBD1. CDR3 length: 15 residues. Germline assignment: CDR1 KGHDR and CDR2 SFDVKD. The junction had 8 bases not matched to a gene; V was cut back by 2 bases and J by 10 bases.

The V call is TRBV30, the J call TRBJ1-1; TRBD1 is a possible D gene (5 bases). The CDR3 totals 15 residues. Germline lookup yields CDR1 GTSNPN and CDR2 SVGIG (reference sequence). V lost 3 bases to trimming and J lost 1 base, with 15 bases between them. In nucleotides, the CDR3 is TGTGCCTGGAGGGCAGGGAGAATAAGGAACACTGAAGCTTTCTTT. Translating it yields CAWRAGRIRNTEAFF.

The J gene is TRBJ2-7, the V gene TRBV9, with D perhaps assigned TRBD1 or TRBD2 (5 bases each). V lost 3 bases and J 2 bases, leaving 12 bases between the germline ends. This CDR3 is built from 14 residues. Germline V gives CDR1 SGDLS, CDR2 YYNGEE. In DNA form, the CDR3 reads TGTGCCAGCAGCGCCCCAGGGACGGCCTACGAGCAGTACTTC. This encodes CASSAPGTAYEQYF.

V gene TRBV20-1 combines with J gene TRBJ1-1; weak D call: TRBD1 (5 bases). Germline CDR1 and CDR2: DFQATT and SNEGSKA (reference sequence). This CDR3 has 14 amino acids. V shed 2 bases and J shed 0 bases, with 10 bases lying between them. In DNA, the CDR3 is TGCAGTGCTAGACCCGGGACGGTGAACACTGAAGCTTTCTTT. Residues: CSARPGTVNTEAFF.

The chain joins TRBV2 to TRBJ2-2; the D is unclear. Trimming shortened V by 6 bases and J by 6 bases, and 14 bases separated the two germline ends. The CDR3 runs 14 residues. Germline values: CDR1 SNHLY, CDR2 FYNNEI. This CDR3 reads CASSGEHLSGELFF. The CDR3 nucleotides are TGTGCCAGCAGCGGCGAGCACCTCTCCGGGGAGCTGTTTTTT.

The J gene is TRBJ1-6, the V gene TRBV14; 7 bases match TRBD1. Trimming removed 4 bases from V and 4 bases from J; junction bases left unmatched: 4. Germline CDR1 is SGHDN and CDR2 is FVKESK. This CDR3 has 15 residues. The CDR3 DNA reads TGTGCCAGCAGCCCTCGGACAGGTTATAATTCACCCCTCCACTTT. This gives the protein CASSPRTGYNSPLHF.

V gene TRBV20-1 combines with J gene TRBJ2-7; TRBD1 matches at 7 bases. Germline CDR1 is DFQATT and CDR2 is SNEGSKA (reference sequence). CDR3 length: 13 amino acids. J was trimmed by 3 bases and V by 4 bases; bases with no gene match: 6. The CDR3 nucleotides read TGCAGTGCTATGACAGGGACCCTCTACGAGCAGTACTTC. Amino acids: CSAMTGTLYEQYF.

CDR3 protein: CAWSEGGAVNEQFF. CDR3 DNA sequence: TGTGCCTGGAGTGAGGGGGGGGCGGTTAATGAGCAGTTCTTC. J is TRBJ2-1 and V is TRBV30; perhaps TRBD2 as D (7 bases). This CDR3 spans 14 amino acids. Germline assignment: CDR1 GTSNPN and CDR2 SVGIG (reference sequence). V was pared by 1 base and J by 7 bases, with 14 bases between.

The rearrangement links TRBV3-1 to TRBJ2-7; 7 bases are shared with TRBD2. The CDR3 has 15 residues. Per the germline V gene, CDR1 is LGHDT and CDR2 is YNNKEL (reference sequence). After removal of 6 bases from V and 1 base from J, the junction contained 9 bases not matched to a gene. This CDR3 is CASRAQRGNSYEQYF. DNA of the CDR3: TGTGCCAGCAGGGCCCAGCGGGGAAATTCCTACGAGCAGTACTTC.

The CDR3 protein is CATLQATDTSCGNTEAFF. Written as DNA, the CDR3 is TGTGCCACCCTACAGGCCACGGACACATCCTGTGGGAACACTGAAGCTTTCTTT. The genes are TRBV24-1 and TRBJ1-1; D possibly corresponds to TRBD1 (5 bases). The germline CDR1 and CDR2 sequences are KGHDR and SFDVKD. The CDR3 loop spans 18 amino acids. Between the trimmed V and J ends, which lost 9 bases and 1 base, there was a span of 26 bases.

The chain joins TRBV7-3 to TRBJ2-3; D remains unclear. V was clipped by 5 bases and J by 2 bases, with 11 bases between them. Germline V lookup: CDR1 SGHTA, CDR2 FQGTGA. The CDR3 extends over 14 amino acids. This chain's CDR3 is CASSTGTTTDTQYF. The CDR3 nucleotides read TGTGCCAGCAGCACGGGTACGACCACAGATACGCAGTATTTT. The complete variable domain, with remaining parts taken from reference TRBV7-3 and TRBJ2-3, reads GAGVSQTPSNKVTEKGKYVELRCDPISGHTALYWYRQSLGQGPEFLIYFQGTGAADDSGLPNDRFFAVRPEGSVSTLKIQRTERGDSAVYLCASSTGTTTDTQYFGPGTRLTVL.

The chain links TRBV12-3 or TRBV12-4 to TRBJ1-5; 9 nucleotides agree with TRBD1. J was trimmed by 4 bases and V by 7 bases; bases with no gene match: 8. CDR3 length: 15 residues. The chain's CDR3 is CASTSGTGFNQPQHF. The CDR3 DNA sequence: TGTGCCAGCACCTCCGGGACAGGGTTTAATCAGCCCCAGCATTTT.

This sequence joins TRBV29-1 and TRBJ2-1, with TRBD2 matching 8 bases. V shed 7 bases and J 9 bases; nucleotides not matched to a gene: 2. Germline assignment: CDR1 SQVTM and CDR2 ANQGSEA. The CDR3 spans 10 residues. The CDR3 loop is CSGREAEQFF. The DNA of the CDR3 is TGCAGCGGGCGGGAGGCTGAGCAGTTCTTC.

This sequence joins TRBV3-1 and TRBJ2-7; 7 bases map to TRBD1. CDR1 is LGHDT, CDR2 YNNKEL, per germline (reference sequence). The CDR3 runs to 14 residues. V lost 5 bases to trimming and J lost 7 bases; unmatched junction nucleotides: 11. CDR3 sequence: CASSDRVYDREQYF. The CDR3 DNA reads as TGTGCCAGCAGCGACAGGGTGTATGATAGGGAGCAGTACTTC.

The rearrangement joins TRBV7-3 to TRBJ2-3; D remains ambiguous. Per germline, CDR1 SGHTA and CDR2 FQGTGA. CDR3 length: 14 residues. With 5 bases removed from V and 2 bases from J, the gap between germline ends came to 11 bases. The CDR3 spells CASSPSSNTDTQYF. For the CDR3, the DNA is TGTGCCAGCAGCCCAAGCTCTAACACAGATACGCAGTATTTT.

This clonotype has just one count. The rearrangement joins TRBV7-2 to TRBJ1-2; D possibly corresponds to TRBD1 (5 bases). V lost 6 bases to trimming and J lost 6 bases, with 11 bases between them. This CDR3 spans 12 amino acids. In germline, CDR1 is SGHTA, CDR2 FQGNSA. The CDR3 DNA reads TGTGCCAGCAGTCGCTCAGGGAATGGCTACACCTTC. This sequence encodes CASSRSGNGYTF.

CDR3 bases: TGTGCCAGCAGCAACCGGGACAGGGATTTCGGTTCACCCCTCCACTTT. Encoded protein: CASSNRDRDFGSPLHF. The chain employs TRBV7-8 and TRBJ1-6; 9 nucleotides match TRBD1. The V segment lost 5 bases and the J segment 9 bases; nucleotides outside the gene matches: 11. The germline V gene has CDR1 SGHVS and CDR2 FQNEAQ. This CDR3 is 16 amino acids long.

Points on this clonotype: Mismatch with germline at one junction end may stem from a read error. In DNA, the CDR3 is TGTGCCAGCTCGGACTCCGACGGGACTAGCGGGAGAATGGTTCGGTTC. The encoded protein is CASSDSDGTSGRMVRF. The rearrangement links TRBV18 to TRBJ2-7; TRBD2 agrees at 14 bases. Germline V CDR1 and CDR2: KGHSH, LQKENI. The length of the CDR3 is 16 residues.

This clonotype showed up just a few times. The V call is TRBV3-1, the J call TRBJ2-7; TRBD2 matches at 7 bases. This CDR3 has 15 amino acids. CDR1 LGHDT and CDR2 YNNKEL come from the germline V gene (reference sequence). The junction had 8 bases not matched to a gene; V was cut back by 3 bases and J by 3 bases. The CDR3 loop is CASSQEASGIYEQYF. The DNA of the CDR3 is TGTGCCAGCAGCCAGGAGGCTAGCGGAATCTACGAGCAGTACTTC.

The CDR3 coding sequence is TGCAGTGCTAGGAAGGGGCAGGGTATCAATGAGCAGTTCTTC. The encoded protein is CSARKGQGINEQFF. The V and J genes are TRBV20-1 and TRBJ2-1; a weak D match, TRBD1 (5 bases). The V gene lost 3 bases and the J gene lost 6 bases, with 15 bases spanning the gap. Germline loops: CDR1 DFQATT, CDR2 SNEGSKA (reference sequence). This CDR3 is 14 amino acids long.

The gene calls are TRBV12-3 or TRBV12-4 and TRBJ2-3; D is possibly TRBD1 (6 bases). Trimming took 4 bases from V and 4 from J, leaving 15 bases between them. The CDR3 is 15 amino acids. The CDR3 loop is CASSWIATGADTQYF. The DNA for the CDR3 is TGTGCCAGCAGTTGGATCGCGACAGGCGCAGATACGCAGTATTTT.

The rearrangement links TRBV3-1 to TRBJ1-1, with a weak D call TRBD1 (5 bases). This CDR3 is 15 amino acids long. CDR1 and CDR2 (germline): LGHDT, YNNKEL (reference sequence). V lost 0 bases and J lost 5, with 13 bases in between. CDR3 sequence (DNA): TGTGCCAGCAGCCAAGAGTTTCGGGGGGAAACTGAAGCTTTCTTT. Translation gives CASSQEFRGETEAFF.

The J gene is TRBJ2-1, the V gene TRBV7-2; D remains unclear. The CDR3 has 15 residues. Per germline, CDR1 SGHTA and CDR2 FQGNSA. The V end was cut by 5 bases, the J end by 12 bases, with 23 bases between. CDR3 amino acids: CASSLGPQSTMGQFF. DNA of the CDR3: TGTGCCAGCAGCCTTGGGCCACAGTCGACAATGGGGCAGTTCTTC.

This clonotype was recorded a few times. The chain links TRBV6-1 to TRBJ1-1; D possibly corresponds to TRBD1 (6 bases). CDR3 length: 13 amino acids. V lost 8 bases and J 0 bases, leaving 10 bases between the germline ends. Germline CDR1 reads MNHNS; CDR2 reads SASEGT. This CDR3 reads CASGGGMNTEAFF. CDR3 DNA sequence: TGTGCCAGCGGGGGGGGCATGAACACTGAAGCTTTCTTT.

The chain links TRBV29-1 to TRBJ1-2; D uncertain. The CDR3 length is 13 residues. Deletions cut 3 bases from V and 4 bases from J, with 12 bases between. CDR1 is SQVTM and CDR2 is ANQGSEA in the germline V gene. CDR3 nucleotide sequence: TGCAGCGTTGATATGTTCAGGTCCTATGGCTACACCTTC. Its translation is CSVDMFRSYGYTF.

V is TRBV2 and J is TRBJ2-2; 7 bases match TRBD1. Germline V gene sequence: CDR1 SNHLY, CDR2 FYNNEI. The CDR3 length is 13 residues. With 5 bases clipped from V and 6 bases from J, the junction kept 3 bases outside the gene matches. The CDR3 region has the DNA TGTGCCAGCAGTCTAGGGACAGCCGGGGAGCTGTTTTTT. Translating it yields CASSLGTAGELFF.

The chain combines TRBV20-1 with TRBJ2-2; D remains unclear. Trimming pared 0 bases from V and 0 bases from J, leaving 5 bases between. Germline V gene sequence: CDR1 DFQATT, CDR2 SNEGSKA (reference sequence). This CDR3 spans 14 amino acids. CDR3: CSARDRTNTGELFF. CDR3 DNA: TGCAGTGCTAGAGACAGGACGAACACCGGGGAGCTGTTTTTT.

The rearrangement links TRBV30 to TRBJ2-5; D perhaps matches TRBD1 (6 bases). Germline V gene data show CDR1 as GTSNPN and CDR2 as SVGIG (reference sequence). Trimming removed 2 bases at V and 4 bases at J, with 11 bases between. The CDR3 sequence is 13 residues long. The CDR3 loop is CAWSWTAPETQYF. As DNA, the CDR3 is TGTGCCTGGAGTTGGACAGCGCCAGAGACCCAGTACTTC. Together with reference TRBV30 and TRBJ2-5, the CDR3 gives the full variable domain: SQTIHQWPATLVQPVGSPLSLECTVEGTSNPNLYWYRQAAGRGLQLLFYSVGIGQISSEVPQNLSASRPQDRQFILSSKKLLLSDSGFYLCAWSWTAPETQYFGPGTRLLVL.

CDR3 sequence reads: CASSLRGRSLSLEVPNTIYF. The CDR3 DNA sequence: TGCGCCAGCAGCTTGAGGGGTCGGTCTCTTTCTCTGGAAGTCCCAAACACCATATATTTT. The chain carries TRBV5-1 and TRBJ1-3; D possibly corresponds to TRBD1 (5 bases). V lost 1 base and J 6 bases, leaving 29 bases between the germline ends. The CDR3 extends over 20 amino acids. The V gene's germline CDR1 is SGHRS and CDR2 YFSETQ.

A single count supports this clonotype. CDR3 nucleotides: TGCAGCGCTTCTACGTACACGGGAGGAACCTACGAGCAGTACTTC. Its protein is CSASTYTGGTYEQYF. The chain carries TRBV29-1 and TRBJ2-7, with TRBD2 matching over 7 bases. Per germline, CDR1 SQVTM and CDR2 ANQGSEA. This CDR3 has 15 residues. V shed 7 bases and J 2 bases; nucleotides not matched to a gene: 14.